What follows are 23 T cell receptor beta chains derived from one specimen sequenced in a study of cytomegalovirus exposure and HLA in healthy donors. Both 60 Vbeta primers and 13 Jbeta primers went into the PCR. TCRdb's copy holds only in-frame clones and misses some; the assay was immunoSEQ multiplex PCR. Among about 98,000 clones, roughly 70% were seen once, and the ten largest hold approximately 1.8%. Sequencing was done on a sample of PBMCs. These receptors all stem from a male donor in good health and CMV-seronegative.

The chain employs TRBV5-6 and TRBJ2-7; 7 bases agree with TRBD1. J lost 0 bases, V lost 2 bases, and 5 bases had no gene match. Germline V gives CDR1 SGHDT, CDR2 YYEEEE. This CDR3 contains 15 residues. The CDR3 nucleotides are TGTGCCAGCAGCTTAGCCGGGACAGTCTCCTACGAGCAGTACTTC. Protein sequence: CASSLAGTVSYEQYF.

The rearrangement joins TRBV27 to TRBJ2-3, with 7 positions matching TRBD1. The CDR3 covers 15 residues. The ends lost 6 bases at V and 2 bases at J; junction bases unmatched: 8. CDR1 MNHEY and CDR2 SMNVEV come from the germline V gene (reference sequence). The CDR3: CASSPRDSFTDTQYF. CDR3 in DNA: TGTGCCAGCAGCCCCCGGGACAGTTTCACAGATACGCAGTATTTT.

The V and J genes are TRBV27 and TRBJ2-1; 9 bases fit TRBD2. The CDR3 sequence is 14 residues long. Germline V gene sequence: CDR1 MNHEY, CDR2 SMNVEV (reference sequence). The junction had 4 bases not matched to a gene; V was cut back by 3 bases and J by 7 bases. The CDR3 region is CASSFPGLANEQFF. CDR3 sequence (DNA): TGTGCCAGCAGTTTCCCGGGACTAGCAAATGAGCAGTTCTTC.

There are a few counts of this clone. This rearrangement joins TRBV6-5 to TRBJ1-1; TRBD1 matches 7 bases. CDR3 length: 15 amino acids. CDR1 is MNHEY, CDR2 SVGAGI, per germline. With V trimmed by 2 bases and J by 0 bases, 3 bases remained unmatched. CDR3 amino acids: CASSYGGQLNTEAFF. In nucleotides, the CDR3 is TGTGCCAGCAGTTACGGGGGACAGCTGAACACTGAAGCTTTCTTT.

This clone was detected only a few times. The chain carries TRBV30 and TRBJ2-3, with D possibly TRBD1 on 6 matching bases. The CDR3 is made up of 15 amino acids. V gave up 2 bases and J gave up 2 bases, with 14 bases separating them. Per germline, CDR1 GTSNPN and CDR2 SVGIG (reference sequence). The CDR3 bases are TGTGCCTGGAGTTCTTCTGACAGGTTCACAGATACGCAGTATTTT. It translates to CAWSSSDRFTDTQYF.

This chain connects TRBV9 to TRBJ1-1, with D perhaps matching TRBD1 (5 bases). CDR3 length: 13 amino acids. Germline V CDR1 and CDR2: SGDLS, YYNGEE. V lost 1 base, J lost 7 bases, and 11 bases lay in between. The CDR3 protein is CASSVRAGGEAFF. CDR3 in DNA: TGTGCCAGCAGCGTACGGGCCGGGGGTGAAGCTTTCTTT.

The V and J genes are TRBV28 and TRBJ2-1; a weak D match, TRBD1 (7 bases). The germline gives CDR1 MDHEN, CDR2 SYDVKM. V was shortened by 1 base and J by 5 bases, with 18 bases between the two germline ends. There are 17 residues in the CDR3. The CDR3 is CASSLFRGQGGHNEQFF. As DNA, the CDR3 is TGTGCCAGCAGTTTATTCCGGGGCCAGGGGGGTCACAATGAGCAGTTCTTC.

This chain joins TRBV9 and TRBJ1-1, with D unclear. The CDR3 covers 14 residues. Germline V CDR1 and CDR2: SGDLS, YYNGEE. V lost 3 bases and J 4 bases, leaving 13 bases between the germline ends. As DNA, the CDR3 is TGTGCCAGCAGCGGAGGGAGTTTTGGCACTGAAGCTTTCTTT. Protein product: CASSGGSFGTEAFF.

V gene TRBV6-6 combines with J gene TRBJ1-1; no firm D call. Germline CDR1 MNHNY, CDR2 SVGAGI (reference sequence). The CDR3 is made up of 15 amino acids. V lost 0 bases, J lost 0 bases, and 8 bases lay in between. CDR3 nucleotides: TGTGCCAGCAGTTACTCGGGAGAAATGAACACTGAAGCTTTCTTT. It codes for CASSYSGEMNTEAFF.

This chain links TRBV13 with TRBJ1-1; possibly TRBD1 for D (6 bases). The ends were cut back, 5 bases at V and 1 base at J, with 14 bases in the middle. Germline V gene lookup returns CDR1 PRHDT and CDR2 FYEKMQ (reference sequence). The CDR3 has 15 amino acids. The CDR3 loop is CASSPRRGQNTEAFF. CDR3 DNA sequence: TGTGCCAGCAGCCCCCGGCGGGGGCAGAACACTGAAGCTTTCTTT.

The V gene is TRBV19, the J gene TRBJ2-2, with D possibly TRBD1 on 5 matching bases. V was trimmed by 5 bases and J by 4 bases, leaving 8 bases between them. The CDR3 consists of 13 residues. The germline V gene has CDR1 LNHDA and CDR2 SQIVND (reference sequence). The CDR3 reads CASSPTGTGELFF. The DNA for the CDR3 is TGTGCCAGTAGTCCTACAGGCACCGGGGAGCTGTTTTTT.

The chain's CDR3 is CAISVQRESTGELFF. Here the CDR3 DNA reads TGTGCCATCAGTGTGCAGCGGGAGTCCACCGGGGAGCTGTTTTTT. V gene TRBV10-3 combines with J gene TRBJ2-2; 8 bases are shared with TRBD2. The CDR3 is made up of 15 amino acids. CDR1 is ENHRY, CDR2 SYGVKD, per germline. Trimming removed 4 bases from V and 4 bases from J; junction bases left unmatched: 5.

The chain has TRBV7-8 and TRBJ2-2; tentative D call: TRBD1 (6 bases). There are 13 residues in the CDR3. Germline values: CDR1 SGHVS, CDR2 FQNEAQ. With 5 bases removed from V and 6 bases from J, the gap between germline ends came to 10 bases. CDR3 sequence reads: CASSAGTSGELFF. The CDR3 bases are TGTGCCAGCAGCGCCGGGACATCCGGGGAGCTGTTTTTT.

V is TRBV29-1 and J is TRBJ2-5, with 8 nucleotides matching TRBD1. This CDR3 region has 14 residues. Looked up from germline, CDR1 is SQVTM and CDR2 is ANQGSEA. V was clipped by 3 bases and J by 5 bases; unmatched bases: 8. The CDR3 DNA reads TGCAGCGTTGATCTCTCAGGGGGCCGTGAGACCCAGTACTTC. It encodes CSVDLSGGRETQYF.

The chain is built from TRBV14 and TRBJ2-5; weak D call: TRBD2 (5 bases). The CDR3 contains 14 residues. The V end lost 0 bases, the J end lost 6 bases, and 11 bases lay between the germline ends. CDR1 is SGHDN and CDR2 is FVKESK in the germline V gene. CDR3 DNA: TGTGCCAGCAGCCAAGACTGGACTGTCAAGACCCAGTACTTC. It yields the protein CASSQDWTVKTQYF.

This clone has a single count. This chain joins TRBV7-3 and TRBJ2-1, with 11 bases matching TRBD2. Germline values: CDR1 SGHTA, CDR2 FQGTGA. Losses at the gene ends were 6 bases for V and 7 bases for J; bases not matched to a gene: 8. This CDR3 is 15 amino acids long. The CDR3 here is CASRHSGRAGNEQFF. CDR3 DNA sequence: TGTGCCAGCAGACATAGCGGGAGGGCCGGAAATGAGCAGTTCTTC.

V gene TRBV6-6 combines with J gene TRBJ2-5, with 7 bases matching TRBD2. This CDR3 has 16 amino acids. The trim removed 6 bases at V and 3 bases at J, leaving 13 bases unmatched. Germline CDR1 MNHNY, CDR2 SVGAGI (reference sequence). CDR3 sequence: CASRPPLGRAEETQYF. CDR3 DNA: TGTGCCAGCAGGCCGCCCTTAGGGAGGGCAGAAGAGACCCAGTACTTC.

In nucleotides, the CDR3 is TGTGCCAGTAGTCCTCGGACTAGCGGGAGGTACAATGAGCAGTTCTTC. It yields the protein CASSPRTSGRYNEQFF. This rearrangement joins TRBV19 to TRBJ2-1; 14 bases align to TRBD2. This CDR3 has 16 residues. CDR1 and CDR2 (germline): LNHDA, SQIVND (reference sequence). With 5 bases clipped from V and 4 bases from J, the junction kept 4 bases outside the gene matches.

This clone has only one observation. The chain uses TRBV7-2 and TRBJ2-1; perhaps TRBD2 as D (6 bases). This CDR3 region has 16 residues. Trimming left V 4 bases short and J 4 bases short, with 17 bases between. CDR1 and CDR2 from the germline V gene are SGHTA and FQGNSA. The CDR3 loop is CASSSSTGTLYNEQFF. Here the CDR3 DNA reads TGTGCCAGCAGCTCCTCCACCGGGACTCTGTACAATGAGCAGTTCTTC.

V and J are TRBV18 and TRBJ2-4; D may be TRBD2 (6 bases). Trimming took off 3 bases at V and 0 bases at J, with 6 bases between the two ends. The germline gives CDR1 KGHSH, CDR2 LQKENI. This CDR3 comprises 14 residues. Here the CDR3 DNA reads TGTGCCAGCTCACCCGGGGGAGCCAAAAACATTCAGTACTTC. Protein: CASSPGGAKNIQYF.

The V call is TRBV6-6, the J call TRBJ2-5, with D unclear. V gave up 0 bases and J gave up 5 bases, with 4 bases separating them. The CDR3 extends over 12 amino acids. Germline V gene sequence: CDR1 MNHNY, CDR2 SVGAGI (reference sequence). CDR3 in DNA: TGTGCCAGCAGTTACTCTGAGGAGACCCAGTACTTC. It encodes CASSYSEETQYF.

This rearrangement joins TRBV18 to TRBJ2-5, with 7 bases identical to TRBD2. V dropped 6 bases and J dropped 0; count of bases not matched to a gene: 7. CDR3 length equals 15 residues. The germline V gene encodes CDR1 KGHSH and CDR2 LQKENI. CDR3 residues: CASSLGGSYQETQYF. DNA of the CDR3: TGTGCCAGCTCCTTGGGGGGGTCCTACCAAGAGACCCAGTACTTC. The full variable domain, in which reference TRBV18 and TRBJ2-5 provide the parts outside the CDR3, is NAGVMQNPRHLVRRRGQEARLRCSPMKGHSHVYWYRQLPEEGLKFMVYLQKENIIDESGMPKERFSAEFPKEGPSILRIQQVVRGDSAAYFCASSLGGSYQETQYFGPGTRLLVL.

The chain uses TRBV27 and TRBJ2-2; no clear D. This CDR3 has 14 amino acids. The germline V gene encodes CDR1 MNHEY and CDR2 SMNVEV (reference sequence). With 1 base removed from V and 12 bases from J, the gap between germline ends came to 15 bases. CDR3 sequence (DNA): TGTGCCAGCAGTTTATTGGGCCCAATCACGAAGCTGTTTTTT. Its translation: CASSLLGPITKLFF.